The 9 T cell receptor beta chains given below trace back to one sample, sequenced in a study of shared clonotypes between healthy human individuals. Here immunoSEQ multiplex PCR was the method, and the copy in TCRdb shows in-frame clones only, minus some. Of some 1,600,000 clones detected, 95% to 99% appear once; the ten largest clones hold about 0.4%. Sequenced input: naive CD4+ T cells sorted from blood. Subset defined: CD45RA+ positively selected. The receptors originated from a man between 25 and 39 years old in good health.

This chain joins TRBV11-2 and TRBJ2-7, with D possibly being TRBD2 (5 bases). Germline CDR1 SGHAT, CDR2 FQNNGV. Trimming cost V 5 bases and J 4 bases, with 21 bases left between them. This CDR3 contains 16 residues. This CDR3 is CASSVRFRDKTYEQYF. The CDR3 DNA follows: TGTGCCAGCAGCGTGCGATTCCGGGATAAAACTTACGAGCAGTACTTC. Drawing the rest from reference TRBV11-2 and TRBJ2-7, the complete variable domain is EAGVAQSPRYKIIEKRQSVAFWCNPISGHATLYWYQQILGQGPKLLIQFQNNGVVDDSQLPKDRFSAERLKGVDSTLKIQPAKLEDSAVYLCASSVRFRDKTYEQYFGPGTRLTVT.

The chain recombines TRBV6-1 with TRBJ1-3; 7 nucleotides match TRBD1. From germline, CDR1 is MNHNS and CDR2 SASEGT. This CDR3 has 14 residues. The trim removed 3 bases at V and 5 bases at J, leaving 4 bases unmatched. CDR3 nucleotides: TGTGCCAGCAGTGAGACAGGGCTGCGAAACACCATATATTTT. The encoded protein is CASSETGLRNTIYF.

This clone was observed once. The chain uses TRBV19 and TRBJ1-1; D gene ambiguous. The V end was cut by 5 bases, the J end by 1 base, with 11 bases between. CDR1 and CDR2 (germline): LNHDA, SQIVND (reference sequence). The CDR3 is 14 amino acids. The CDR3 here is CASSPSTANTEAFF. In DNA, the CDR3 is TGTGCCAGTAGTCCATCGACGGCGAACACTGAAGCTTTCTTT.

This clone was observed once. This chain links TRBV4-1 with TRBJ1-4, with TRBD1 matching 9 bases. V was clipped by 0 bases and J by 12 bases; unmatched bases: 8. Germline assignment: CDR1 MGHRA and CDR2 YSYEKL. The CDR3 sequence is 15 residues long. CDR3 region: CASSQEGGTGRQLFF. The CDR3 DNA reads as TGCGCCAGCAGCCAAGAAGGAGGGACAGGGAGGCAACTGTTTTTT.

V is TRBV18 and J is TRBJ2-2, with no clear D. The germline CDR1 and CDR2 sequences are KGHSH and LQKENI. This CDR3 has 15 amino acids. Trimming took off 5 bases at V and 4 bases at J, with 14 bases between the two ends. The DNA for the CDR3 is TGTGCCAGCTCATCTCTAGGCTCAGGCACCGGGGAGCTGTTTTTT. It is translated as CASSSLGSGTGELFF. Based on the CDR3 plus reference TRBV18 and TRBJ2-2, the full variable domain is NAGVMQNPRHLVRRRGQEARLRCSPMKGHSHVYWYRQLPEEGLKFMVYLQKENIIDESGMPKERFSAEFPKEGPSILRIQQVVRGDSAAYFCASSSLGSGTGELFFGEGSRLTVL.

V gene TRBV29-1 combines with J gene TRBJ1-4, with no clear D. The ends were cut back, 7 bases at V and 1 base at J, with 10 bases in the middle. The length of the CDR3 is 13 residues. Per germline, CDR1 SQVTM and CDR2 ANQGSEA. The CDR3 region is CSAASITNEKLFF. The CDR3 nucleotides are TGCAGCGCCGCCAGCATAACTAATGAAAAACTGTTTTTT.

This chain links TRBV5-1 with TRBJ2-1; no definite D call. The V end lost 0 bases, the J end lost 8 bases, and 9 bases lay between the germline ends. This CDR3 spans 13 amino acids. Germline CDR1 SGHRS, CDR2 YFSETQ. CDR3 sequence (DNA): TGCGCCAGCAGCTTGGTAAGCGTCGATGAGCAGTTCTTC. It yields the protein CASSLVSVDEQFF.

The chain has TRBV7-2 and TRBJ1-4, with TRBD1 matching over 7 bases. Germline V gene lookup returns CDR1 SGHTA and CDR2 FQGNSA. The length of the CDR3 is 18 residues. V was clipped by 2 bases and J by 1 base; unmatched bases: 10. The CDR3, as DNA: TGTGCCAGCAGCTTATCCCGAGGGGGCGCGGGAACTAATGAAAAACTGTTTTTT. Its translation is CASSLSRGGAGTNEKLFF. Together with reference TRBV7-2 and TRBJ1-4, the CDR3 gives the full variable domain: GAGVSQSPSNKVTEKGKDVELRCDPISGHTALYWYRQSLGQGLEFLIYFQGNSAPDKSGLPSDRFSAERTGGSVSTLTIQRTQQEDSAVYLCASSLSRGGAGTNEKLFFGSGTQLSVL.

This clone was seen only once. This sequence joins TRBV4-3 and TRBJ2-1, with a tentative D call TRBD1 (5 bases). Between the trimmed V and J ends, which lost 0 bases and 3 bases, there was a span of 18 bases. Germline V gives CDR1 LGHNA, CDR2 YSLEER. The CDR3 totals 18 residues. This chain's CDR3 is CASSQEAETARIYNEQFF. CDR3 DNA: TGCGCCAGCAGCCAAGAGGCGGAGACAGCCAGAATCTACAATGAGCAGTTCTTC.